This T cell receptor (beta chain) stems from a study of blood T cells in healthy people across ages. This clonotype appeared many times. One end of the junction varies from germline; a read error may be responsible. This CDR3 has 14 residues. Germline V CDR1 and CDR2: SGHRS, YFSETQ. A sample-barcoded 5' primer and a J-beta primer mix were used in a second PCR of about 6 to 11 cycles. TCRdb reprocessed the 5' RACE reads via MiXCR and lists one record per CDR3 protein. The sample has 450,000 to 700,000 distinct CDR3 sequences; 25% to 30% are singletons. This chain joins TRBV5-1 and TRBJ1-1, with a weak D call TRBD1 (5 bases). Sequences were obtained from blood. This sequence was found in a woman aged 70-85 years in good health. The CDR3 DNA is TGTGCCAGCAGCTTGGCAGGGATGAACACTGAAGCTTTCTTT. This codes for CASSLAGMNTEAFF. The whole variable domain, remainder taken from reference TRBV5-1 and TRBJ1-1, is KAGVTQTPRYLIKTRGQQVTLSCSPISGHRSVSWYQQTPGQGLQFLFEYFSETQRNKGNFPGRFSGRQFSNSRSEMNVSTLELGDSALYLCASSLAGMNTEAFFGQGTRLTVV.